The 22 T cell receptor beta chains below come from one sample, sequenced in a study of PD-1 blockade in classical Hodgkin lymphoma. This sample's time point: cycle 4 day 1 (C4D1), after around six weeks of nivolumab. Every patient had relapsed following autologous stem cell transplantation, and cohorts differed in brentuximab vedotin exposure. Sequencing was performed with immunoSEQ multiplex PCR; in TCRdb, only in-frame clones are kept and a portion is missing. Seen here are 50,000 or so clones, around 91% observed once, and the top ten hold approximately 15%. The sequenced sample was peripheral blood mononuclear cells (PBMCs), obtained before the fourth cycle of nivolumab. The receptors shown here come from a human donor with classical Hodgkin lymphoma.

The V call is TRBV27, the J call TRBJ2-7, with TRBD1 as a possible D gene (6 bases). Germline V CDR1 and CDR2: MNHEY, SMNVEV (reference sequence). The V gene lost 3 bases and the J gene lost 4 bases, with 13 bases spanning the gap. CDR3 size: 14 residues. The CDR3 DNA reads TGTGCCAGCAGTTTTACGGGACAACTATACGAGCAGTACTTC. As protein: CASSFTGQLYEQYF.

The chain has TRBV5-1 and TRBJ2-5; D is unclear. Germline CDR1 SGHRS, CDR2 YFSETQ. The CDR3 extends over 16 amino acids. The V end was cut by 4 bases, the J end by 5 bases, with 21 bases between. CDR3 DNA sequence: TGCGCCAGCAGCCCGAGGCAGGAAAAAGGCTGGGAGACCCAGTACTTC. It encodes CASSPRQEKGWETQYF.

The chain employs TRBV9 and TRBJ1-3; a weak D match, TRBD1 (5 bases). V gave up 1 base and J gave up 9 bases, with 23 bases separating them. This CDR3 has 17 residues. Per germline, CDR1 SGDLS and CDR2 YYNGEE. CDR3 residues: CASSVIGLGGLEGTIYF. CDR3 DNA sequence: TGTGCCAGCAGCGTAATAGGATTGGGGGGTCTGGAAGGCACCATATATTTT.

In this sample, this clone turned up once. The chain has TRBV21-1 and TRBJ2-3; the tabulated D call, TRBD2, remains unverified against the DNA. TRBV21-1 is shown as a pseudogene. The CDR3 is 15 residues long. CDR3 nucleotides: TGTGCCAGCAGCAAGACTAGAGAATACACAGATACGCAGTATTTT. This encodes CASSKTREYTDTQYF.

V is TRBV5-1 and J is TRBJ2-1; 8 positions agree with TRBD2. The germline gives CDR1 SGHRS, CDR2 YFSETQ. Losses at the gene ends were 0 bases for V and 0 bases for J; bases not matched to a gene: 2. This CDR3 region has 16 residues. The CDR3 sequence is CASSLGLALSYNEQFF. Here the CDR3 DNA reads TGCGCCAGCAGCTTGGGACTAGCGCTCTCCTACAATGAGCAGTTCTTC. Based on the CDR3 plus reference TRBV5-1 and TRBJ2-1, the full variable domain is KAGVTQTPRYLIKTRGQQVTLSCSPISGHRSVSWYQQTPGQGLQFLFEYFSETQRNKGNFPGRFSGRQFSNSRSEMNVSTLELGDSALYLCASSLGLALSYNEQFFGPGTRLTVL.

The chain links TRBV30 to TRBJ2-6; 7 bases are shared with TRBD2. The germline CDR1 and CDR2 sequences are GTSNPN and SVGIG (reference sequence). CDR3 size: 14 residues. V dropped 4 bases and J dropped 2; count of bases not matched to a gene: 2. The CDR3 loop is CAWNRGAGANVLTF. In DNA, the CDR3 is TGTGCCTGGAACCGGGGGGCTGGGGCCAACGTCCTGACTTTC. The whole variable domain, filled in from reference TRBV30 and TRBJ2-6, reads SQTIHQWPATLVQPVGSPLSLECTVEGTSNPNLYWYRQAAGRGLQLLFYSVGIGQISSEVPQNLSASRPQDRQFILSSKKLLLSDSGFYLCAWNRGAGANVLTFGAGSRLTVL.

On this clone: Here the CDR3 omits its conserved ending phenylalanine or tryptophan, so a read error is the likely source. Because the CDR3's place on the DNA is in doubt, the DNA is left out and the CDR3 is given as listed by TCRdb. The V call is TRBV2, the J call TRBJ1-2. The CDR3 totals 10 residues, both ends included. Germline assignment: CDR1 SNHLY and CDR2 FYNNEI. The CDR3 loop reads CASRGLGVSV.

The V call is TRBV2, the J call TRBJ2-5; the match to TRBD1 covers 7 bases. The CDR3 is 14 amino acids. The germline CDR1 and CDR2 sequences are SNHLY and FYNNEI. The trim removed 7 bases at V and 4 bases at J, leaving 9 bases unmatched. The CDR3 nucleotides read TGTGCCAGCACTTATCAGGGGGATCCAGAGACCCAGTACTTC. This encodes CASTYQGDPETQYF.

The J gene is TRBJ1-1, the V gene TRBV11-3, with a tentative D call TRBD1 (5 bases). V was cut by 11 bases and J by 5 bases, with 24 bases left in between. CDR3 length equals 15 residues. Looked up from germline, CDR1 is SGHNT and CDR2 is YENEEA. CDR3 protein: CAVIPLGRQRTEAFF. CDR3 sequence (DNA): TGTGCCGTCATCCCCCTGGGGCGGCAGAGGACTGAAGCTTTCTTT.

This clone was seen only a few times. J is TRBJ1-1 and V is TRBV11-3, with D hard to call. The CDR3 has 13 residues. Between the trimmed V and J ends, which lost 1 base and 0 bases, there was a span of 3 bases. Germline CDR1 SGHNT, CDR2 YENEEA. In nucleotides, the CDR3 is TGTGCCAGCAGCTTAGTTCTGAACACTGAAGCTTTCTTT. Its translation: CASSLVLNTEAFF.

The chain recombines TRBV29-1 with TRBJ1-6, with TRBD1 identical over 9 bases. Trimming took 6 bases from V and 8 from J; bases not matched to a gene: 8. The V gene's germline CDR1 is SQVTM and CDR2 ANQGSEA. The CDR3 runs 14 residues. In nucleotides, the CDR3 is TGCAGCGTCCTGGACAGGGGAATGGATTCACCCCTCCACTTT. Translated: CSVLDRGMDSPLHF.

The chain is built from TRBV6-4 and TRBJ2-2, with TRBD2 identical over 9 bases. This CDR3 region has 16 residues. V shed 0 bases and J 1 base; nucleotides not matched to a gene: 0. Germline V gene sequence: CDR1 MRHNA, CDR2 SNTAGT. The CDR3 here is CASSDSLAGNTGELFF. Written as DNA, the CDR3 is TGTGCCAGCAGTGACTCACTAGCGGGGAACACCGGGGAGCTGTTTTTT.

CDR3 loop: CASSQTSDVGKYEQYF. The CDR3 nucleotides read TGTGCCAGCAGCCAGACTAGCGATGTGGGGAAGTACGAGCAGTACTTC. V is TRBV11-3 and J is TRBJ2-7; 8 bases match TRBD2. This CDR3 comprises 16 residues. CDR1 is SGHNT and CDR2 is YENEEA in the germline V gene. The trim removed 5 bases at V and 4 bases at J, leaving 13 bases unmatched.

This clone was found a few times. This chain joins TRBV7-8 and TRBJ1-4, with TRBD1 identical over 9 bases. CDR3 size: 19 residues. V shed 1 base, J shed 2 bases, and the junction held 11 bases outside the gene matches. The germline CDR1 and CDR2 sequences are SGHVS and FQNEAQ. CDR3 sequence (DNA): TGTGCCAGCAGCTTAGGGGGGACAGGGTCACCCGCCACTAATGAAAAACTGTTTTTT. This encodes CASSLGGTGSPATNEKLFF.

This chain connects TRBV29-1 to TRBJ2-3, with a possible D match to TRBD1 (5 bases). The ends were cut back, 3 bases at V and 2 bases at J, with 9 bases in the middle. The CDR3 has 13 residues. The V gene's germline CDR1 is SQVTM and CDR2 ANQGSEA. This CDR3 reads CSVEGRVTDTQYF. DNA for the CDR3: TGCAGCGTTGAGGGGCGCGTCACAGATACGCAGTATTTT.

The chain is built from TRBV2 and TRBJ2-7, with D tentatively TRBD1 (5 bases). This CDR3 has 15 residues. Germline CDR1 and CDR2: SNHLY and FYNNEI. V was cut by 5 bases and J by 2 bases, with 16 bases left in between. The chain's CDR3 is CASSPRGWATYEQYF. The CDR3 bases are TGTGCCAGCAGTCCTAGGGGCTGGGCCACCTACGAGCAGTACTTC.

The CDR3 region has the DNA TGTGCCAGCAGCTTAACGGGGACAGGGACTGGCTCTGGAAACACCATATATTTT. Translation: CASSLTGTGTGSGNTIYF. The gene calls are TRBV7-3 and TRBJ1-3; 9 nucleotides align to TRBD1. The CDR3 contains 18 residues. Trimming took 0 bases from V and 0 from J; bases not matched to a gene: 6. Per germline, CDR1 SGHTA and CDR2 FQGTGA.

V usage is TRBV5-6 and J usage is TRBJ2-7, with D unclear. The CDR3 is made up of 12 amino acids. Germline V lookup: CDR1 SGHDT, CDR2 YYEEEE. The germline V and J ends were trimmed by 2 bases and 3 bases, with 6 bases remaining between them. The CDR3 region has the DNA TGTGCCAGCAGCTTTTTTATCTACGAGCAGTACTTC. Residues: CASSFFIYEQYF. The entire variable domain, with the rest obtained from reference TRBV5-6 and TRBJ2-7, is as follows: DAGVTQSPTHLIKTRGQQVTLRCSPKSGHDTVSWYQQALGQGPQFIFQYYEEEERQRGNFPDRFSGHQFPNYSSELNVNALLLGDSALYLCASSFFIYEQYFGPGTRLTVT.

The chain is built from TRBV27 and TRBJ1-2, with unresolved D. Between the trimmed V and J ends, which lost 0 bases and 6 bases, there was a span of 14 bases. The CDR3 consists of 15 residues. The germline gives CDR1 MNHEY, CDR2 SMNVEV (reference sequence). The CDR3 sequence: CASSLSAVTPDGYTF. The DNA of the CDR3 is TGTGCCAGCAGTTTATCAGCCGTTACACCGGATGGCTACACCTTC.

The gene calls are TRBV7-3 and TRBJ2-7, with 7 positions matching TRBD2. The germline V gene has CDR1 SGHTA and CDR2 FQGTGA. Trimming took 2 bases from V and 6 from J; bases not matched to a gene: 13. The CDR3 totals 16 residues. CDR3 nucleotides: TGTGCCAGCAGCTTAGTTGTTCGGCTAGCGGTCTCCGAGCAGTACTTC. This codes for CASSLVVRLAVSEQYF. Using reference TRBV7-3 and TRBJ2-7 for the parts outside the CDR3, the full variable domain is GAGVSQTPSNKVTEKGKYVELRCDPISGHTALYWYRQSLGQGPEFLIYFQGTGAADDSGLPNDRFFAVRPEGSVSTLKIQRTERGDSAVYLCASSLVVRLAVSEQYFGPGTRLTVT.

The J gene is TRBJ2-7, the V gene TRBV28, with no clear D. Trimming stripped 2 bases from V and 7 bases from J, with 9 bases between. CDR3 size: 12 residues. Germline V gene sequence: CDR1 MDHEN, CDR2 SYDVKM. The CDR3 loop reads CASSLRVGEQYF. CDR3 bases: TGTGCCAGCAGTTTAAGGGTAGGAGAGCAGTACTTC.

This clone occurred a few times. V and J are TRBV27 and TRBJ1-2, with 8 positions matching TRBD1. The CDR3 has 13 amino acids. Germline V gene lookup returns CDR1 MNHEY and CDR2 SMNVEV (reference sequence). Unmatched junction bases numbered 2, after V lost 6 bases and J lost 2 bases. The DNA for the CDR3 is TGTGCCAGCAGGGGACAGGACAACTATGGCTACACCTTC. Its translation is CASRGQDNYGYTF.